This T cell receptor (beta chain) came from a study of blood T cell repertoires in COVID-19. Study-wide context: Donors in the United States, Italy and Spain gave samples during acute or convalescent COVID-19. Nucleic acid was either cDNA or gDNA, and it came from T cells, B-cell-depleted T cells, or PBMCs.

The germline gives CDR1 SGHAT, CDR2 FQDESV (reference sequence). The V gene lost 3 bases and the J gene lost 5 bases, with 17 bases spanning the gap. The CDR3 covers 16 residues. The table came from immunoSEQ multiplex PCR; TCRdb's copy has only in-frame clones and leaves some out. The profile covers about 90,000 clones, with about nine tenths appearing a single time and about 3.4% taken by the ten largest. This chain uses TRBV11-1 with TRBJ2-1; D gene unclear. Sequenced input: peripheral blood. This TCR was sampled from a woman aged 70-85 years with acute or convalescent COVID-19. In nucleotides, the CDR3 is TGTGCCAGCAGCTTGAAGGTGTGGCGGAGAGACAATGAGCAGTTCTTC. Encoded protein: CASSLKVWRRDNEQFF.